This T cell receptor (beta chain) was retrieved from a study of vaccination effects on CD4 cells after COVID-19. General study points: Long after vaccination, the clones induced by infection and by vaccine shrank markedly in size.

Peptide-pool stimulation followed by sequencing identified expanded antigen-specific CD4+ clonotypes in the ViraFEST assay. Following culture for under 12 days, CD4+ T cells were isolated. In the vaccine recipients, nucleocapsid antibodies were negative and there was no prior SARS-CoV-2 infection. The culture medium for two million PBMC per well included around 9.3 IU/ml IL-2 and about 9.1 ug/ml peptides. On both days 3 and 7, half of the culture medium was replaced with IL-2 medium. V was pared by 1 base and J by 5 bases, with 8 bases between. The CDR3 consists of 13 residues. Germline V CDR1 and CDR2: SGHTA, FQGNSA. Data came from immunoSEQ multiplex PCR; TCRdb stores just in-frame clones and leaves some out. The sample has around 60,000 clones; more than 70% are singletons. Notes on this clone: Its specificity is not known.

This chain joins TRBV7-2 and TRBJ1-1, with D possibly matching TRBD1 (5 bases). This sequence was found in a human donor who received a COVID-19 vaccine. This material consisted of CD4+ T cells from PBMCs cultured with HCoV-NL63 spike peptides, taken before COVID-19 vaccination. In nucleotides, the CDR3 is TGTGCCAGCAGCTTAGAAAGGGGTACTGAAGCTTTCTTT. Translation gives CASSLERGTEAFF.